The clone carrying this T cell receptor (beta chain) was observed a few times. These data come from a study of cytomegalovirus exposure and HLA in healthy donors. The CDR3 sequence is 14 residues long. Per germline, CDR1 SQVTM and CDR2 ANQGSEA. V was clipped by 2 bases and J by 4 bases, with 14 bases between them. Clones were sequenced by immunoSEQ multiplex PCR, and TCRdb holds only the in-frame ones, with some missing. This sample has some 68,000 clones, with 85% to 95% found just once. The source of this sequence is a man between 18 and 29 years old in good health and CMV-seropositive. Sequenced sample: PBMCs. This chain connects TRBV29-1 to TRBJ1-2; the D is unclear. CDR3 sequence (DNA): TGCAGCGTTGAATCCGCCTACGTTCCCTATGGCTACACCTTC. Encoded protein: CSVESAYVPYGYTF.